These T cell receptor beta chains were read from a single sample in a study of neoadjuvant anti-PD-1 for oral cavity cancer. The protocol was immunoSEQ multiplex PCR, while the TCRdb copy is restricted to in-frame clones and leaves out a portion. The table records over 9,000 clones, about three fifths of them present only once. The sequencing used PBMCs, collected after nivolumab (anti-PD-1) treatment. These TCRs come from a person aged 35-79 years with oral cavity squamous cell carcinoma. CDR3s include the opening cysteine and the closing phenylalanine or tryptophan.

J: TRBJ2-1
V: TRBV27
CDR3: CASLSTAGVINEQFF

J: TRBJ2-5
V: TRBV9
CDR3: CASSVEGRGGETQYF

J: TRBJ1-2
V: TRBV10-3
CDR3: CAISEQGAGYGYTF

J: TRBJ2-5
V: TRBV19
CDR3: CASSIGQGLEETQYF

J: TRBJ2-1
V: TRBV5-1
CDR3: CASSSYFRDSSYNEQFF

J: TRBJ2-2
V: TRBV6-1
CDR3: CASRTGTGELFF

J: TRBJ1-1
V: TRBV5-1
CDR3: CASSSGAGGRTEAFF

J: TRBJ1-2
V: TRBV29-1
CDR3: CSVAFRGYGYTF

J: TRBJ2-1
V: TRBV7-3
CDR3: CASSLNPPLRLEHEQFF

J: TRBJ2-3
V: TRBV27
CDR3: CASSLLPGPGTDTQYF

J: TRBJ2-5
V: TRBV7-3
CDR3: CASSLGTGRETQYF

J: TRBJ2-7
V: TRBV30
CDR3: CAWRGTGASYEQYF

J: TRBJ1-2
V: TRBV19
CDR3: CASSFNYGYTF

J: TRBJ1-5
V: TRBV10-2
CDR3: CASTEDIGPSQPQHF

J: TRBJ2-2
V: TRBV11-3
CDR3: CASRASPETGELFF

J: TRBJ2-5
V: TRBV5-1
CDR3: CASSEAGEVGETQYF

J: TRBJ2-2
V: TRBV6-1
CDR3: CASRQVVNTGELFF

J: TRBJ2-1
V: TRBV5-1
CDR3: CASTDFGDEQFF

J: TRBJ1-2
V: TRBV27
CDR3: CASSPDRNGYTF

J: TRBJ1-1
V: TRBV27
CDR3: CASSGLGYTEAFF

J: TRBJ2-7
V: TRBV2
CDR3: CASSEEGLAYEQYF

J: TRBJ2-3
V: TRBV11-2
CDR3: CASSIGGGSDTQYF

J: TRBJ1-4
V: TRBV7-2
CDR3: CASSLGGFGEKLFF

J: TRBJ1-6
V: TRBV4-1
CDR3: CASSLTDLGTINSPLHF

J: TRBJ2-7
V: TRBV18
CDR3: CASSPIGQGGEQYF

J: TRBJ2-1
V: TRBV11-2
CDR3: CASSSSGTYNEQFF

J: TRBJ2-2
V: TRBV19
CDR3: CASKKGRGTTGELFF

J: TRBJ1-1
V: TRBV7-3
CDR3: CASSSRDRGLENTEAFF

J: TRBJ2-2
V: TRBV5-1
CDR3: CASSLQTNTGELFF

J: TRBJ2-5
V: TRBV5-5
CDR3: CASSLGAQETQYF

J: TRBJ2-7
V: TRBV11-1
CDR3: CASSRLAGLSSYEQYF

J: TRBJ2-7
V: TRBV2
CDR3: CASRAATTAYEQYF

J: TRBJ2-7
V: TRBV5-1
CDR3: CASSVTSGSSYEQYF

J: TRBJ2-2
V: TRBV18
CDR3: CASSPGTGGSGELFF

J: TRBJ1-6
V: TRBV6-5
CDR3: CASGNNAYNSPLHF

J: TRBJ2-1
V: TRBV7-2
CDR3: CASSTGLAGGSEQFF

J: TRBJ2-5
V: TRBV7-7
CDR3: CASSYTGGSETQYF

J: TRBJ1-6
V: TRBV7-8
CDR3: CASSSQGEVISPLHF

J: TRBJ2-4
V: TRBV5-6
CDR3: CASSFWVGRSKNIQYF

J: TRBJ1-1
V: TRBV14
CDR3: CASSQDDPTWGSTEAFF

J: TRBJ2-5
V: TRBV6-1
CDR3: CASKFTRQETQYF

J: TRBJ2-1
V: TRBV7-8
CDR3: CASSSGGIRNEQFF

J: TRBJ1-1
V: TRBV15
CDR3: CATSSRTDTEAFF

J: TRBJ2-6
V: TRBV7-2
CDR3: CASSLAQPGANVLTF

J: TRBJ1-1
V: TRBV11-1
CDR3: CASSLSGPNTEAFF

J: TRBJ1-2
V: TRBV4-1
CDR3: CASSPVLRTGNAGYTF

J: TRBJ1-5
V: TRBV9
CDR3: CASSPGTSGQPQHF

J: TRBJ2-1
V: TRBV18
CDR3: CASSQQPYNEQFF

J: TRBJ2-7
V: TRBV19
CDR3: CASSKRDGSYEQYF